A single sample is the source of the 32 T cell receptor beta chains below, sequenced in a study of OX40 agonist ivuxolimab in advanced cancers. The data were produced by immunoSEQ multiplex PCR, yet TCRdb's version contains in-frame clones alone and is incomplete. The sample consists of around 64,000 clones, 84% of them appearing once. Sample: CD4+ or CD8+ T cells sorted from blood, taken in a trial of the OX40 agonist ivuxolimab. The origin of the receptors is an adult with an advanced solid tumor such as melanoma, head and neck, liver or kidney cancer.

The chain has TRBV6-5 and TRBJ2-3, with 7 bases matching TRBD1. Germline V gene lookup returns CDR1 MNHEY and CDR2 SVGAGI. The CDR3 loop spans 15 amino acids. Trimming cost V 6 bases and J 2 bases; bases outside gene matches: 8. For the CDR3, the DNA is TGTGCCAGCAGCCGACAGGGTAGGAACACAGATACGCAGTATTTT. This codes for CASSRQGRNTDTQYF.

The V and J genes are TRBV15 and TRBJ2-1, with D hard to call. The CDR3 totals 14 residues. The germline V gene encodes CDR1 LNHNV and CDR2 YYDKDF (reference sequence). The V end lost 3 bases, the J end lost 6 bases, and 12 bases lay between the germline ends. The CDR3 bases are TGTGCCACCAGCAGCCACGGATTACTCAATGAGCAGTTCTTC. This sequence encodes CATSSHGLLNEQFF.

The chain couples TRBV18 to TRBJ1-5; no clear D gene. Germline CDR1 is KGHSH and CDR2 is LQKENI. The V gene lost 6 bases and the J gene lost 6 bases, with 9 bases spanning the gap. The CDR3 is 12 residues long. CDR3 bases: TGTGCCAGCTCTGAGGGAGGTCAGCCCCAGCATTTT. As protein: CASSEGGQPQHF.

The V call is TRBV10-2, the J call TRBJ2-7; 7 bases align to TRBD2. CDR1 is WSHSY, CDR2 SAAADI, per germline. The CDR3 runs 16 residues. Trimming cost V 2 bases and J 0 bases; bases outside gene matches: 7. The CDR3 DNA is TGCGCCAGCAGTGAGCCGGGAGGCTCGAGCTCCTACGAGCAGTACTTC. Residues: CASSEPGGSSSYEQYF.

CDR3 region: CASSSHGGANTGELFF. CDR3 sequence (DNA): TGTGCCAGCAGTTCCCACGGGGGGGCGAACACCGGGGAGCTGTTTTTT. J is TRBJ2-2 and V is TRBV7-3; the match to TRBD2 covers 8 bases. The CDR3 runs 16 residues. V shed 6 bases, J shed 0 bases, and the junction held 6 bases outside the gene matches. Germline V gene sequence: CDR1 SGHTA, CDR2 FQGTGA.

DNA of the CDR3: TGTGCCACCAGCAGAGATGGACAGGCCGCAGATACGCAGTATTTT. Its translation: CATSRDGQAADTQYF. The J gene is TRBJ2-3, the V gene TRBV15; 7 nucleotides agree with TRBD1. Per germline, CDR1 LNHNV and CDR2 YYDKDF (reference sequence). V lost 0 bases and J lost 4; bases outside the gene matches: 4. This CDR3 region has 15 residues.

V gene TRBV7-3 combines with J gene TRBJ2-5; TRBD2 matches at 7 bases. Germline CDR1 is SGHTA and CDR2 is FQGTGA. The CDR3 sequence is 14 residues long. Germline trimming cut 0 bases from V and 2 bases from J; bases unmatched to any gene: 0. DNA for the CDR3: TGTGCCAGCAGCTTAACAGCGGGGCAAGAGACCCAGTACTTC. Protein sequence: CASSLTAGQETQYF.

V and J are TRBV7-2 and TRBJ2-7; 11 bases map to TRBD2. This CDR3 is built from 16 residues. Per germline, CDR1 SGHTA and CDR2 FQGNSA. V was pared by 5 bases and J by 0 bases, with 6 bases of the junction left unmatched. The CDR3 DNA reads TGTGCCAGCAGCGGTGGTACTAGCGGGAGCTCCTACGAGCAGTACTTC. Residues: CASSGGTSGSSYEQYF.

The genes are TRBV7-9 and TRBJ2-1; the match to TRBD1 covers 9 bases. Germline CDR1 SEHNR, CDR2 FQNEAQ (reference sequence). There are 15 residues in the CDR3. V was pared by 5 bases and J by 7 bases, with 9 bases of the junction left unmatched. The DNA for the CDR3 is TGTGCCAGCAGCCGTAGAGACAGGGGGAAAAATGAGCAGTTCTTC. It yields the protein CASSRRDRGKNEQFF.

This clone was detected once. The chain has TRBV14 and TRBJ1-3; 7 positions match TRBD1. V shed 2 bases and J 5 bases; nucleotides not matched to a gene: 3. This CDR3 spans 14 amino acids. Germline lookup yields CDR1 SGHDN and CDR2 FVKESK. In DNA, the CDR3 is TGTGCCAGCAGCCAACCGGGACAGAGAAACACCATATATTTT. It yields the protein CASSQPGQRNTIYF.

CDR3 bases: TGTGCCAGCACATTCATAGCGGGGTTTAATGAGCAGTTCTTC. This gives the protein CASTFIAGFNEQFF. V usage is TRBV11-3 and J usage is TRBJ2-1; 8 bases are shared with TRBD2. Trimming cost V 7 bases and J 7 bases; bases outside gene matches: 9. This CDR3 spans 14 amino acids. CDR1 is SGHNT, CDR2 YENEEA, per germline.

J is TRBJ2-7 and V is TRBV27, with 9 bases aligning to TRBD1. CDR1 and CDR2 from the germline V gene are MNHEY and SMNVEV (reference sequence). Losses at the gene ends were 3 bases for V and 2 bases for J; bases not matched to a gene: 2. The length of the CDR3 is 14 residues. This CDR3 is CASSFGDRAYEQYF. In DNA, the CDR3 is TGTGCCAGCAGTTTTGGGGACAGGGCCTACGAGCAGTACTTC.

V is TRBV7-2 and J is TRBJ1-2; D call uncertain. Trimming shortened V by 1 base and J by 5 bases, and 5 bases separated the two germline ends. The CDR3 has 12 residues. Germline V gene sequence: CDR1 SGHTA, CDR2 FQGNSA. CDR3 loop: CASSLGPYGYTF. DNA for the CDR3: TGTGCCAGCAGCTTAGGGCCGTATGGCTACACCTTC.

The chain uses TRBV4-3 and TRBJ2-4; unclear D gene. The germline CDR1 and CDR2 sequences are LGHNA and YSLEER. The CDR3 consists of 16 residues. V was pared by 2 bases and J by 5 bases, with 16 bases between. Written as DNA, the CDR3 is TGCGCCAGCAGCCAATTCGTCAGGAGCTTGGAAAACATTCAGTACTTC. It encodes CASSQFVRSLENIQYF.

Here the CDR3 reads CASSFSGAGANVLTF. In DNA, the CDR3 is TGTGCCAGCAGTTTTTCGGGGGCTGGGGCCAACGTCCTGACTTTC. This chain links TRBV27 with TRBJ2-6; a weak D match, TRBD2 (6 bases). The V end was cut by 3 bases, the J end by 2 bases, with 8 bases between. Per germline, CDR1 MNHEY and CDR2 SMNVEV (reference sequence). This CDR3 contains 15 residues.

Here the CDR3 DNA reads TGCGCCAGCAGCTTGGGGTCGGCAGCTAGCTATGGCTACACCTTC. Its translation: CASSLGSAASYGYTF. The chain joins TRBV5-1 to TRBJ1-2, with D unresolved. V was clipped by 0 bases and J by 4 bases, with 13 bases between them. The CDR3 length is 15 residues. Germline-derived CDR1 and CDR2 are SGHRS and YFSETQ.

This clone was recorded only once. This chain connects TRBV18 to TRBJ2-7; D is unresolved. The V gene lost 6 bases and the J gene lost 3 bases, with 12 bases spanning the gap. This CDR3 is 13 amino acids long. The germline gives CDR1 KGHSH, CDR2 LQKENI. In DNA, the CDR3 is TGTGCCAGCTCCGACGGTCCAGGCTACGAGCAGTACTTC. Encoded protein: CASSDGPGYEQYF.

The genes are TRBV6-5 and TRBJ2-7, with 7 nucleotides matching TRBD1. Germline V gene lookup returns CDR1 MNHEY and CDR2 SVGAGI. J was trimmed by 3 bases and V by 5 bases; bases with no gene match: 7. The CDR3 length is 14 residues. The CDR3 reads CASSPRDRFYEQYF. The CDR3 bases are TGTGCCAGCAGTCCCCGGGACAGATTCTACGAGCAGTACTTC.

The chain couples TRBV2 to TRBJ1-1, with 11 nucleotides matching TRBD1. Germline V gives CDR1 SNHLY, CDR2 FYNNEI. The CDR3 extends over 18 amino acids. With 6 bases clipped from V and 2 bases from J, the junction kept 14 bases outside the gene matches. The CDR3, as DNA: TGTGCCAGCAGGGTCCAGTGGGGACAGGGGGACACTAACACTGAAGCTTTCTTT. Amino acid sequence: CASRVQWGQGDTNTEAFF.

This chain joins TRBV19 and TRBJ2-7; tentatively, D is TRBD2 (5 bases). V dropped 1 base and J dropped 0 bases, with 10 bases sitting between them. Germline assignment: CDR1 LNHDA and CDR2 SQIVND (reference sequence). The CDR3 totals 15 residues. CDR3 sequence reads: CASSIGSGPSYEQYF. CDR3 sequence (DNA): TGTGCCAGTAGTATAGGCAGCGGACCCTCCTACGAGCAGTACTTC. Full variable domain (missing parts from reference TRBV19 and TRBJ2-7): DGGITQSPKYLFRKEGQNVTLSCEQNLNHDAMYWYRQDPGQGLRLIYYSQIVNDFQKGDIAEGYSVSREKKESFPLTVTSAQKNPTAFYLCASSIGSGPSYEQYFGPGTRLTVT.

This clone was detected once. The chain uses TRBV14 and TRBJ2-5; 8 positions match TRBD2. CDR3 length equals 15 residues. From germline, CDR1 is SGHDN and CDR2 FVKESK. The junction had 3 bases not matched to a gene; V was cut back by 1 base and J by 2 bases. The CDR3 spells CASSQVAGIQETQYF. The DNA for the CDR3 is TGTGCCAGCAGCCAAGTAGCGGGGATACAAGAGACCCAGTACTTC.

J is TRBJ2-3 and V is TRBV6-1; 9 bases map to TRBD2. CDR3 size: 15 residues. In germline, CDR1 is MNHNS, CDR2 SASEGT. Trimming cost V 2 bases and J 5 bases; bases outside gene matches: 5. In nucleotides, the CDR3 is TGTGCCAGCAGTGAAAATATAGCGGGGGTAGATACGCAGTATTTT. It codes for CASSENIAGVDTQYF.

The chain links TRBV5-4 to TRBJ2-3, with D unclear. Per germline, CDR1 SGHNT and CDR2 YYREEE (reference sequence). This CDR3 is built from 13 residues. V was trimmed by 4 bases and J by 5 bases, leaving 11 bases between them. The CDR3 bases are TGTGCCAGCAGCCCGGTAGTGGAAGATACGCAGTATTTT. This codes for CASSPVVEDTQYF. Full variable domain (remainder filled in from reference TRBV5-4 and TRBJ2-3): ETGVTQSPTHLIKTRGQQVTLRCSSQSGHNTVSWYQQALGQGPQFIFQYYREEENGRGNFPPRFSGLQFPNYSSELNVNALELDDSALYLCASSPVVEDTQYFGPGTRLTVL.

V usage is TRBV6-1 and J usage is TRBJ1-5, with 7 bases that match TRBD1. The J segment lost 8 bases and the V segment lost 7 bases, leaving 11 bases of the junction unmatched. The CDR3 loop spans 14 amino acids. The germline V gene has CDR1 MNHNS and CDR2 SASEGT. CDR3 nucleotides: TGTGCCAGCAAGGGGGCCGGGGGCCCTAAGCCCCAGCATTTT. It is translated as CASKGAGGPKPQHF.

The chain links TRBV5-1 to TRBJ2-1, with 7 bases that match TRBD2. The CDR3 length is 16 residues. The V segment lost 0 bases and the J segment 4 bases; nucleotides outside the gene matches: 7. Germline V gene lookup returns CDR1 SGHRS and CDR2 YFSETQ. CDR3 loop: CASSLERLAGYNEQFF. CDR3 DNA sequence: TGCGCCAGCAGCTTGGAGAGGTTAGCGGGTTACAATGAGCAGTTCTTC.

The chain recombines TRBV6-8 with TRBJ2-3, with TRBD2 matching 9 bases. Trimming at V came to 5 bases and at J to 2 bases, leaving 14 bases not matched to a gene. The germline gives CDR1 MNHGY, CDR2 SAAAGT. The CDR3 runs to 18 residues. The CDR3 DNA reads TGTGCCAGCAGTCATCATACCGAGACTAGCGGAGCCACAGATACGCAGTATTTT. Its protein is CASSHHTETSGATDTQYF.

This clone was counted a single time. The genes are TRBV7-9 and TRBJ2-3, with TRBD1 identical over 8 bases. Germline CDR1 and CDR2: SEHNR and FQNEAQ (reference sequence). The CDR3 sequence is 12 residues long. The ends lost 4 bases at V and 8 bases at J; junction bases unmatched: 2. In DNA, the CDR3 is TGTGCCAGCAGCTCGACAGGGGTTACGCAGTATTTT. This sequence encodes CASSSTGVTQYF.

This clone was picked up one time. V usage is TRBV29-1 and J usage is TRBJ1-1; 7 bases align to TRBD1. The V and J ends lost 7 bases and 6 bases, in that order; junction bases with no gene match: 20. Germline loops: CDR1 SQVTM, CDR2 ANQGSEA. The CDR3 totals 16 residues. The CDR3 nucleotides are TGCAGCGGGGCAGGGGTGGTTAACAGGGGTTCCGCTGAAGCTTTCTTT. As protein: CSGAGVVNRGSAEAFF.

The CDR3 DNA is TGTGCCAGCAGCTTGGACAGGGAGTCACCCCTCCACTTT. The encoded protein is CASSLDRESPLHF. This chain links TRBV7-3 with TRBJ1-6, with 8 bases aligning to TRBD1. J gave up 10 bases and V 3 bases, and 2 bases lay outside the gene matches. The CDR3 sequence is 13 residues long. CDR1 and CDR2 (germline): SGHTA, FQGTGA.

This chain connects TRBV27 to TRBJ1-4; D gene uncertain. With 6 bases removed from V and 3 bases from J, the gap between germline ends came to 11 bases. The CDR3 runs to 14 residues. Germline V gene sequence: CDR1 MNHEY, CDR2 SMNVEV (reference sequence). CDR3 DNA sequence: TGTGCCAGCAGAAAGGGCGCAGCTAATGAAAAACTGTTTTTT. This encodes CASRKGAANEKLFF.

The V and J genes are TRBV7-2 and TRBJ2-1; 12 nucleotides line up with TRBD2. The V gene's germline CDR1 is SGHTA and CDR2 FQGNSA. The V segment lost 6 bases and the J segment 7 bases; nucleotides outside the gene matches: 4. The length of the CDR3 is 14 residues. CDR3 DNA: TGTGCCAGCAGAATGACTAGCGGGGGAAATGAGCAGTTCTTC. Its translation: CASRMTSGGNEQFF.

This clone was counted once. The V call is TRBV4-2, the J call TRBJ2-3; 11 bases are a match to TRBD2. J lost 4 bases, V lost 1 base, and 1 base had no gene match. The CDR3 has 15 amino acids. Germline lookup yields CDR1 LGHNA and CDR2 YNFKEQ. The CDR3 region has the DNA TGTGCCAGCAGCCAAGTAGCGGGAGGGCCAGATACGCAGTATTTT. It yields the protein CASSQVAGGPDTQYF.